This T cell receptor beta chain is from a study of cytomegalovirus exposure and HLA in healthy donors. Study as a whole: Later, an analysis reported that the 130 or so validation repertoires had used the same platform as the approximately 600 first-cohort repertoires. Findings and caveats of the study: Most TCR sequences showed up rarely, but some public TCRs showed up in many donors. Under in vitro conditions, a few CMV-associated chains were confirmed as specific for CMV antigens.

Details on this clone: As yet, its antigen is unknown.

The donors formed part of the roughly 110-subject validation cohort, distinct from the approximately 670-subject first cohort. Some clones are missing from TCRdb's copy, which holds only in-frame ones; the method was immunoSEQ multiplex PCR. The table shows roughly 130,000 clones, with around nine tenths occurring only once. With 0 bases removed from V and 4 bases from J, the gap between germline ends came to 6 bases. This CDR3 is 13 amino acids long. Germline V gene sequence: CDR1 SGHDN, CDR2 FVKESK. This TCR came from a man aged 25-40 years in good health and CMV-seronegative. The chain couples TRBV14 to TRBJ1-2; D gene ambiguous. Sequenced sample: PBMCs. CDR3 in DNA: TGTGCCAGCAGCCAAGATGAGTTCTATGGCTACACCTTC. Translation: CASSQDEFYGYTF.